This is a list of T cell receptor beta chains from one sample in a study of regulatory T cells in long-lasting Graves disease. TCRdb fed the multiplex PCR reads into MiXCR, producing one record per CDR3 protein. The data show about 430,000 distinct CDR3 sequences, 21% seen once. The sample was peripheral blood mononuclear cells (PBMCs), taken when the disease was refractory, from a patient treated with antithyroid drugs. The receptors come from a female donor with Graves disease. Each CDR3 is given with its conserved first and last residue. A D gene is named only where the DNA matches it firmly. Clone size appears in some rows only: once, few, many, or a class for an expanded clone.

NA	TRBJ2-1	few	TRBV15	CATSRGAGTSYNEQFF	TGTGCCACCAGCAGGGGGGCCGGGACTTCTTACAATGAGCAGTTCTTC
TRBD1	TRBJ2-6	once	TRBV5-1	CASSLEEGASWAGANVLTF	TGCGCCAGCAGCTTGGAAGAGGGGGCGAGCTGGGCTGGGGCCAACGTCCTGACTTTC
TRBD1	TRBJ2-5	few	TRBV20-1	CSARDHRGRRETQYF	TGCAGTGCTAGAGACCACAGGGGGCGACGGGAGACCCAGTACTTC
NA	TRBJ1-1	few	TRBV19	CASSPTPRGTEAFF	TGTGCCAGTAGTCCCACCCCCAGGGGCACTGAAGCTTTCTTT
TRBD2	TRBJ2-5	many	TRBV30	CAWSVLSGGGETQYF	TGTGCCTGGAGTGTACTTAGCGGGGGCGGGGAGACCCAGTACTTC
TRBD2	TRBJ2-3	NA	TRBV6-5	CASSYSASGMDTQYF	TGTGCCAGCAGTTACTCGGCTAGCGGGATGGATACGCAGTATTTT
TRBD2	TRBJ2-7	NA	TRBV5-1	CASSPGLTSYEQYF	TGCGCCAGCAGCCCGGGACTAACCTCCTACGAGCAGTACTTC
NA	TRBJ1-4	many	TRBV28	CASSSPRGVGEKLFF	TGTGCCAGCAGTTCCCCGAGGGGCGTTGGGGAAAAACTGTTTTTT
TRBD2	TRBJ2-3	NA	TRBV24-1	CASRGAGEVDTQYF	TGTGCCTCCCGAGGGGCGGGAGAGGTAGATACGCAGTATTTT
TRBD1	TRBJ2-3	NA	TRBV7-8	CASSYRTGSTDTQYF	TGTGCCAGCAGCTATAGGACAGGGAGCACAGATACGCAGTATTTT
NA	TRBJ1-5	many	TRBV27	CASSSFDRRNQPQHF	TGTGCCAGCAGTTCCTTCGACAGACGCAATCAGCCCCAGCATTTT
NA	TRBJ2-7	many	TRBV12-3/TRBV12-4	CASRKRGGGSYEQYF	TGTGCCAGCAGAAAAAGAGGGGGGGGCTCCTACGAGCAGTACTTC
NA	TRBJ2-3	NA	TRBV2	CATRYGPGQPHTDTQYF	TGTGCCACAAGGTATGGGCCGGGCCAGCCCCACACAGATACGCAGTATTTT
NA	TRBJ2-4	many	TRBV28	CASSPNVGNIQYF	TGTGCCAGCAGTCCCAACGTCGGAAACATTCAGTACTTC
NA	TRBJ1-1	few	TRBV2	CASSEPTQTNTEAFF	TGTGCCAGCAGCGAGCCCACCCAAACGAACACTGAAGCTTTCTTT
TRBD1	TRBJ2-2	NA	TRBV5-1	CASSSDRGQNTGELFF	TGCGCCAGCAGCTCAGACAGGGGGCAGAACACCGGGGAGCTGTTTTTT
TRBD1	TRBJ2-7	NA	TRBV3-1	CASSRNRGTYEQYF	TGTGCCAGCAGCAGGAACAGGGGAACTTACGAGCAGTACTTC
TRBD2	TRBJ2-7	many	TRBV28	CASSPNAGGYEQYF	TGTGCCAGCAGTCCGAATGCGGGGGGGTACGAGCAGTACTTC
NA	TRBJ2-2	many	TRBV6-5	CASSSGAGNTGELFF	TGTGCCAGCAGTTCTGGGGCGGGAAACACCGGGGAGCTGTTTTTT
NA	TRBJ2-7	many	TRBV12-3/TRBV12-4	CASCPGAGLGEQYF	TGTGCCAGCTGTCCGGGGGCCGGTCTGGGGGAGCAGTACTTC
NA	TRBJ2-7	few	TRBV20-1	CSRGPRGEQYF	TGCAGCCGGGGACCCCGAGGGGAGCAGTACTTC
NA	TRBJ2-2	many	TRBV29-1	CSAYTGELFF	TGCAGCGCTTACACCGGGGAGCTGTTTTTT
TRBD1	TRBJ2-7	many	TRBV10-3	CATGTENYYEQYF	TGTGCCACAGGGACAGAAAACTACTACGAGCAGTACTTC
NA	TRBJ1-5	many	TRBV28	CASTASRADQPQHF	TGTGCCAGCACCGCCTCCCGGGCAGATCAGCCCCAGCATTTT
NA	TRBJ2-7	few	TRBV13	CASSSPGGGEQYF	TGTGCCAGCAGCTCCCCTGGTGGTGGGGAGCAGTACTTC
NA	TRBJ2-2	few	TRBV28	CASRATGLAGELFF	TGTGCCAGCAGGGCTACAGGGCTGGCCGGGGAGCTGTTTTTT
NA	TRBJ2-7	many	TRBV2	CASSEKQGRGEQYF	TGTGCCAGCAGTGAAAAACAGGGCCGGGGCGAGCAGTACTTC
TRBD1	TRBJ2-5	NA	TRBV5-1	CASSLYGTGDGETQYF	TGCGCCAGCAGCTTGTACGGGACAGGGGATGGGGAGACCCAGTACTTC
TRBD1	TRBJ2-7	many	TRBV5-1	CASSVGQGNEQYF	TGCGCCAGCAGCGTCGGACAGGGGAACGAGCAGTACTTC
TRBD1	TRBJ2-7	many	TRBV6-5	CASSYAQGRVNEQYF	TGTGCCAGCAGTTACGCACAGGGGAGAGTGAACGAGCAGTACTTC
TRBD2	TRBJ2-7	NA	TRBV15	CATSPRPYSRALLAGGPYEQYF	TGTGCCACCAGCCCGAGACCCTATAGCAGGGCCTTACTAGCGGGAGGGCCCTACGAGCAGTACTTC
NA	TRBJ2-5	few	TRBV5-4	CASSKPGLQETQYF	TGTGCCAGCAGCAAACCGGGACTTCAAGAGACCCAGTACTTC
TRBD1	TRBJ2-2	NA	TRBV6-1	CASFRGRNTGELFF	TGTGCCAGTTTCAGGGGGCGGAACACCGGGGAGCTGTTTTTT
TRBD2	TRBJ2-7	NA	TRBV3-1	CASSRSLGGRAAGEQYF	TGTGCCAGCAGCCGAAGTCTCGGCGGGAGGGCCGCGGGTGAGCAGTACTTC
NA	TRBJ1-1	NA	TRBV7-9	CASSSTRREEGSKAFF	TGTGCCAGCAGCTCGACCCGCCGAGAAGAGGGCAGTAAAGCTTTCTTT
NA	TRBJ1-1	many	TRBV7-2	CASSLWSWGDTEAFF	TGTGCCAGCAGCCTATGGTCCTGGGGGGACACTGAAGCTTTCTTT
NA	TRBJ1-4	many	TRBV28	CASGNDTATNEKLFF	TGTGCCAGCGGAAACGACACTGCAACTAATGAAAAACTGTTTTTT
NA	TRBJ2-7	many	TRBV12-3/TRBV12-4	CASSPISVGEQYF	TGTGCCAGCAGCCCCATCTCGGTGGGCGAGCAGTACTTC
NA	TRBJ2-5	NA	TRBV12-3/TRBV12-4	CASSLAPGAVETQYF	TGTGCCAGCAGTTTAGCCCCGGGGGCCGTGGAGACCCAGTACTTC
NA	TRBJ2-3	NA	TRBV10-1	CASSEGASTDTQYF	TGCGCCAGCAGTGAAGGGGCTAGCACAGATACGCAGTATTTT
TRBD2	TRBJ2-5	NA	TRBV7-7	CASSLSLAGDKYF	TGTGCCAGCAGCTTAAGTCTAGCGGGAGACAAGTACTTC
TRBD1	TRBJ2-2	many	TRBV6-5	CASSYPGQARRLFF	TGTGCCAGCAGTTACCCGGGACAGGCCCGAAGGCTGTTTTTT
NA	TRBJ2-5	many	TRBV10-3	CAIRGRSETQYF	TGTGCCATCAGGGGACGCTCGGAGACCCAGTACTTC
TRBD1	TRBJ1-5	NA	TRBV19	CASSKGQGKEQPQHF	TGTGCCAGTAGTAAGGGACAGGGAAAGGAGCAGCCCCAGCATTTT
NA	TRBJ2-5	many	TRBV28	CASSLWAGNGQETQYF	TGTGCCAGCAGTTTATGGGCAGGGAATGGGCAAGAGACCCAGTACTTC
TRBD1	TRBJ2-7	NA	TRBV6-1	CASNAPATGSYEQYF	TGTGCCAGCAATGCCCCCGCGACAGGGTCCTACGAGCAGTACTTC